The clone carrying this T cell receptor beta chain was counted at least ten times. The antigen is not known. This entry is derived from a study of HIV-infected patients and healthy controls. Study summary: The CD4:CD8 ratio increased slightly in early therapy, but CD8 counts showed no consistent change.

The study, taken as a whole, reports: During therapy, HIV-associated CDR3s fell significantly in frequency, while CMV-associated CDR3s did not change significantly. A major limitation was that merely sixteen HIV-infected individuals were processed.

CDR3 length equals 15 residues. The germline CDR1 and CDR2 sequences are MNHEY and SMNVEV (reference sequence). V gave up 1 base and J gave up 2 bases, with 9 bases separating them. The repertoire came from unfractionated whole blood and reflected all unsorted peripheral T cells. Around 500 ng RNA was reverse transcribed with alpha and beta constant-region primers. Using multiplexing indices, alpha and beta chain libraries were generated apart by chain-specific third strand synthesis. TCRdb used MiXCR to reprocess the 5' RACE reads, holding one entry per CDR3 protein. The data contain roughly 8,100 distinct CDR3 sequences, 7% to 9% of them singletons.

The chain has TRBV27 and TRBJ1-5; D is perhaps TRBD1 (6 bases). The sequence was obtained from an adult with HIV infection. The sequencing used blood, collected before antiretroviral therapy. The CDR3 sequence is CASSLYSGGNQPQHF. The CDR3 region has the DNA TGTGCCAGCAGTTTATATTCAGGGGGCAATCAGCCCCAGCATTTT.